This TCR beta chain is drawn from a study of blood T cells in healthy people across ages. PCR was performed a second time for 7 to 11 cycles using a sample-barcoded 5' primer and a J-beta primer mix. From each sample, at least 2.5 million paired-end reads containing CDR3 were obtained. MiXCR, applied by TCRdb to the 5' RACE reads, yields one record per CDR3 protein. Seen here are 540,000 or so distinct CDR3 sequences, about 25% observed once, and the top ten hold about 18%. This CDR3 contains 17 residues. Trimming removed 4 bases from V and 4 bases from J, with 19 bases in between. CDR1 and CDR2 (germline): MNHNS, SASEGT. This clonotype was detected a few times.

Input material: blood. The chain joins TRBV6-1 to TRBJ2-2, with D perhaps TRBD1 (5 bases). This clonotype originated in an older woman in good health. Written as DNA, the CDR3 is TGTGCCAGCAGTGTTTTGGCGTTGGACACCTCCACCGGGGAGCTGTTTTTT. Its translation is CASSVLALDTSTGELFF.